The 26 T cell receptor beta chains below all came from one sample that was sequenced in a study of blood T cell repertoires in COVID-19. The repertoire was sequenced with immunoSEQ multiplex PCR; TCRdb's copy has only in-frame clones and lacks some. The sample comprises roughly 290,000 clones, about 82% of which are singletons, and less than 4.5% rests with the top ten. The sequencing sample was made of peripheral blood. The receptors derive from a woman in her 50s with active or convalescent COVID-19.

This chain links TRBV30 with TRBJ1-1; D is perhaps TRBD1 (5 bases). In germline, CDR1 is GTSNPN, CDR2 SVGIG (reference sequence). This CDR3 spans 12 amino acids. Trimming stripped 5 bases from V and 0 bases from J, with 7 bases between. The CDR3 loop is CAWDRMNTEAFF. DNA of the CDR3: TGTGCCTGGGACAGAATGAACACTGAAGCTTTCTTT.

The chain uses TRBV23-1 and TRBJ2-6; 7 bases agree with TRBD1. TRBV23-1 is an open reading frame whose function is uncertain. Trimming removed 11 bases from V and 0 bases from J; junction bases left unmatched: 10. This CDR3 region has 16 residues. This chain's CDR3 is CACKTGATSGANVLTF. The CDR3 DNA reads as TGCGCCTGTAAAACAGGGGCGACCTCTGGGGCCAACGTCCTGACTTTC.

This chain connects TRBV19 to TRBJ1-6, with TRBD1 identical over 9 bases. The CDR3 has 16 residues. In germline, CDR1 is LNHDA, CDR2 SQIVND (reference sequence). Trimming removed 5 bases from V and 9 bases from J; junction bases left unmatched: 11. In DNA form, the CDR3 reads TGTGCCAGTAGTGAACAGGGGGCTAAGAAATTTTCACCCCTCCACTTT. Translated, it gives CASSEQGAKKFSPLHF.

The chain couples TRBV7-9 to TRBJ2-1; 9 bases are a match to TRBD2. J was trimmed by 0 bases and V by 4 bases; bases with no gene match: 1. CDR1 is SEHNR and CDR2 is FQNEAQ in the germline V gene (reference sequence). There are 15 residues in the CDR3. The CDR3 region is CASSYSGSSYNEQFF. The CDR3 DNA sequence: TGTGCCAGCAGCTATAGCGGGAGCTCCTACAATGAGCAGTTCTTC.

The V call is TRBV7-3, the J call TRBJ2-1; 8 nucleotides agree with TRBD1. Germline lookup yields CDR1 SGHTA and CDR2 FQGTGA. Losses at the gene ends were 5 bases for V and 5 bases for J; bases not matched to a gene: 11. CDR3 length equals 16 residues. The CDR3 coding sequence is TGTGCCAGCAGCCCAACCCGGGACAGGAGGGACAATGAGCAGTTCTTC. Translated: CASSPTRDRRDNEQFF.

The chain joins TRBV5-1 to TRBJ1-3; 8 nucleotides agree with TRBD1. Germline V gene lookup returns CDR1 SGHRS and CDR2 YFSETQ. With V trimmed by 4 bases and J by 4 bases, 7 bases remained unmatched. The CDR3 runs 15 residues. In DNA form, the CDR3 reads TGCGCCAGCAGCCCAGGACAGGGAGGAGGAAACACCATATATTTT. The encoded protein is CASSPGQGGGNTIYF.

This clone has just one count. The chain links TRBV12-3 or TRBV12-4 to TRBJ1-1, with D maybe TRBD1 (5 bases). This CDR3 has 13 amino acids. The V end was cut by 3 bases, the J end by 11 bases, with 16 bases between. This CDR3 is CASSLVGSGTAFF. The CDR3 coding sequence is TGTGCCAGCAGTTTGGTTGGTTCGGGGACTGCTTTCTTT.

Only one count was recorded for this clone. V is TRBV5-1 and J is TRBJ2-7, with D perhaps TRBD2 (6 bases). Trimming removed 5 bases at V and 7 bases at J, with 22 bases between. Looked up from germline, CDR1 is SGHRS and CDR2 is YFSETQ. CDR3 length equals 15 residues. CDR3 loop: CASRTTGTSLEEQYF. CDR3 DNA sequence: TGCGCCAGCAGAACAACCGGGACTTCCTTGGAGGAGCAGTACTTC. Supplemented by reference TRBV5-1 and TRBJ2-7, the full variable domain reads KAGVTQTPRYLIKTRGQQVTLSCSPISGHRSVSWYQQTPGQGLQFLFEYFSETQRNKGNFPGRFSGRQFSNSRSEMNVSTLELGDSALYLCASRTTGTSLEEQYFGPGTRLTVT.

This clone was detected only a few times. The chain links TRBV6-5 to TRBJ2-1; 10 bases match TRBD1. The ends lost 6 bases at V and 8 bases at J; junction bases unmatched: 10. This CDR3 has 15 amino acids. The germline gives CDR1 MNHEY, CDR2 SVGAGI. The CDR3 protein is CASSEGTGEFHEQFF. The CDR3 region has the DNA TGTGCCAGCAGCGAGGGGACAGGGGAGTTCCATGAGCAGTTCTTC.

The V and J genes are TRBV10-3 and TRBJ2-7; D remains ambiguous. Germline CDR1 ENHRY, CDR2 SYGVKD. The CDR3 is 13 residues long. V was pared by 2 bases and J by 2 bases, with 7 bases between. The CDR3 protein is CAISENSPYEQYF. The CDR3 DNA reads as TGTGCCATCAGTGAGAACTCCCCCTACGAGCAGTACTTC.

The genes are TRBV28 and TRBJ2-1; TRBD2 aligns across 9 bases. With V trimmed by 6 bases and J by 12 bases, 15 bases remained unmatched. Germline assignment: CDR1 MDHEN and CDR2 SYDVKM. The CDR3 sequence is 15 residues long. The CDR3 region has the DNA TGTGCCAGCAGGGGCGGGACTAGCAGAATGTACGGGCAGTTCTTC. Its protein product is CASRGGTSRMYGQFF.

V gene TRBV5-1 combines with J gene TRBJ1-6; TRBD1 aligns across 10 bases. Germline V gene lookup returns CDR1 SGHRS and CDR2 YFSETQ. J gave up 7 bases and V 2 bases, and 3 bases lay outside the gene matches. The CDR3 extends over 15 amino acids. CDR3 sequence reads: CASSFTGQGNSPLHF. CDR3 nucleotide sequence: TGCGCCAGCAGCTTTACGGGACAGGGGAATTCACCCCTCCACTTT.

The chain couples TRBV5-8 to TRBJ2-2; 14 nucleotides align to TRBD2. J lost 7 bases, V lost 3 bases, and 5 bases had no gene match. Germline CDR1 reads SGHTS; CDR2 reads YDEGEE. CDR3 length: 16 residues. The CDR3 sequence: CASSWTSGRTSGELFF. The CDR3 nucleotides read TGTGCCAGCAGCTGGACTAGCGGGAGGACGAGCGGGGAGCTGTTTTTT. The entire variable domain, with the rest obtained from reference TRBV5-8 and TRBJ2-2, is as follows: EAGVTQSPTHLIKTRGQQATLRCSPISGHTSVYWYQQALGLGLQFLLWYDEGEERNRGNFPPRFSGRQFPNYSSELNVNALELEDSALYLCASSWTSGRTSGELFFGEGSRLTVL.

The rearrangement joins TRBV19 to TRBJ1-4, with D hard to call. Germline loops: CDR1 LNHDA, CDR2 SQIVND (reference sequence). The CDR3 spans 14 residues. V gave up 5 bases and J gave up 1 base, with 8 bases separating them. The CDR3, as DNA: TGTGCCAGTAGTGTTCACAGAACTAATGAAAAACTGTTTTTT. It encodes CASSVHRTNEKLFF.

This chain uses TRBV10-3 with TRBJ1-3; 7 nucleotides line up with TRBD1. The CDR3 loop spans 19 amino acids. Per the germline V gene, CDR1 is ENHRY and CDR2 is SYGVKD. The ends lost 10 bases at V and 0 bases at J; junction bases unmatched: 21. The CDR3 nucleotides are TGTGCCACCGGGGCTATCGTATTTGACAGGGCCTTCTCTGGAAACACCATATATTTT. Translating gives CATGAIVFDRAFSGNTIYF.

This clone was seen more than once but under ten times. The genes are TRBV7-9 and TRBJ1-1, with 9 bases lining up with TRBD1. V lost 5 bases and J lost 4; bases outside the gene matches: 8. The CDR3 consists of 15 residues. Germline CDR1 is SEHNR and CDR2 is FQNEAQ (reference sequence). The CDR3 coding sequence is TGTGCCAGCAGCCGGGACAGGGTAATTGGCACTGAAGCTTTCTTT. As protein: CASSRDRVIGTEAFF.

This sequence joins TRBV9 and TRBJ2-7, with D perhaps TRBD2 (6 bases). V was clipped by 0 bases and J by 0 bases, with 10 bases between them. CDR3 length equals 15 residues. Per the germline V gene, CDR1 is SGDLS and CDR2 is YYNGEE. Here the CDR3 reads CASSVASSASYEQYF. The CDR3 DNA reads TGTGCCAGCAGCGTAGCATCTAGCGCCTCCTACGAGCAGTACTTC.

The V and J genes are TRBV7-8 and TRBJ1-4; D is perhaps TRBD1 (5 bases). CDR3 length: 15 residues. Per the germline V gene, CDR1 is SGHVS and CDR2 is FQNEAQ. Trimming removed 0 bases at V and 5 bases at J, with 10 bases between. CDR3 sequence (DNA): TGTGCCAGCAGCTTAGCGCAGGGCCTAAATGAAAAACTGTTTTTT. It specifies CASSLAQGLNEKLFF.

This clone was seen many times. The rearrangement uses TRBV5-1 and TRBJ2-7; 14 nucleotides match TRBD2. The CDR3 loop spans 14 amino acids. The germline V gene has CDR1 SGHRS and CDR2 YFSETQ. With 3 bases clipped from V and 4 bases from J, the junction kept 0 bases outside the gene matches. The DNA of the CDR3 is TGCGCCAGCAGCTGGACTAGCGGGAGGTACGAGCAGTACTTC. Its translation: CASSWTSGRYEQYF.

The CDR3 DNA follows: TGTGCCAGCAGTTACGACAGGGTCTATGGCTACACCTTC. Its translation: CASSYDRVYGYTF. The chain carries TRBV6-6 and TRBJ1-2; 7 nucleotides agree with TRBD1. Germline trimming cut 2 bases from V and 4 bases from J; bases unmatched to any gene: 1. This CDR3 has 13 amino acids. Germline V lookup: CDR1 MNHNY, CDR2 SVGAGI (reference sequence).

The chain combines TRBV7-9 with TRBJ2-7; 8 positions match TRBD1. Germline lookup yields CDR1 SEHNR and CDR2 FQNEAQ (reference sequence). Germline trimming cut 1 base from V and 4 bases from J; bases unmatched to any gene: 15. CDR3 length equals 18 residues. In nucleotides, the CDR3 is TGTGCCAGCAGCTTAGGGTTAGGCCCGGGACAGGTCTTTTACGAGCAGTACTTC. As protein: CASSLGLGPGQVFYEQYF. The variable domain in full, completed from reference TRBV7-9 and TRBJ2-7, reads DTGVSQNPRHKITKRGQNVTFRCDPISEHNRLYWYRQTLGQGPEFLTYFQNEAQLEKSRLLSDRFSAERPKGSFSTLEIQRTEQGDSAMYLCASSLGLGPGQVFYEQYFGPGTRLTVT.

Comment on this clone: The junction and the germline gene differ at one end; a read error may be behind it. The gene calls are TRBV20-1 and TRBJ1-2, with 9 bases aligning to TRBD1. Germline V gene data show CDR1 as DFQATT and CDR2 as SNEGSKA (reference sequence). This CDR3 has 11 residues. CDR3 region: CAGQGFSGYTF. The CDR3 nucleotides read TGTGCGGGACAGGGATTTAGTGGCTACACCTTC.

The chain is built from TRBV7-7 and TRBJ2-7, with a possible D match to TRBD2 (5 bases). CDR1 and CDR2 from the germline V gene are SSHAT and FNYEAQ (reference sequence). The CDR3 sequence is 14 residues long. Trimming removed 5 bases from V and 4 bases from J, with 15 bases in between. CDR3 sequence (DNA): TGTGCCAGCAGCCCTAGCCCTCAGAATTACGAGCAGTACTTC. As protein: CASSPSPQNYEQYF. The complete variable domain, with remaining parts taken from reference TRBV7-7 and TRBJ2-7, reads GAGVSQSPRYKVTKRGQDVTLRCDPISSHATLYWYQQALGQGPEFLTYFNYEAQPDKSGLPSDRFSAERPEGSISTLTIQRTEQRDSAMYRCASSPSPQNYEQYFGPGTRLTVT.

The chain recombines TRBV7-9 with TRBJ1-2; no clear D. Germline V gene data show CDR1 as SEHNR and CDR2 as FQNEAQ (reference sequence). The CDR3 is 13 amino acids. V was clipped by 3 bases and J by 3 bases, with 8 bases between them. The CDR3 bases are TGTGCCAGCAGCTTTGAACAGTACTATGGCTACACCTTC. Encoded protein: CASSFEQYYGYTF.

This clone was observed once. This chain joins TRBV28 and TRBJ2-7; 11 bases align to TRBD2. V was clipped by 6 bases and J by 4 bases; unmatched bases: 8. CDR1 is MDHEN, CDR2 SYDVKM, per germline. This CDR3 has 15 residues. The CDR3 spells CASSPPGLAVYEQYF. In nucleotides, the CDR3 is TGTGCCAGCAGCCCGCCGGGACTAGCGGTTTACGAGCAGTACTTC.

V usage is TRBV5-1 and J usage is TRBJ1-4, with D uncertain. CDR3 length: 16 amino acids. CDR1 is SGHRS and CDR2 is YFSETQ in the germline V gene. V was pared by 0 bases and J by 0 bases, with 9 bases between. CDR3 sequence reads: CASSLGGGPTNEKLFF. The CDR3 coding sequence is TGCGCCAGCAGCTTGGGAGGAGGGCCAACTAATGAAAAACTGTTTTTT.